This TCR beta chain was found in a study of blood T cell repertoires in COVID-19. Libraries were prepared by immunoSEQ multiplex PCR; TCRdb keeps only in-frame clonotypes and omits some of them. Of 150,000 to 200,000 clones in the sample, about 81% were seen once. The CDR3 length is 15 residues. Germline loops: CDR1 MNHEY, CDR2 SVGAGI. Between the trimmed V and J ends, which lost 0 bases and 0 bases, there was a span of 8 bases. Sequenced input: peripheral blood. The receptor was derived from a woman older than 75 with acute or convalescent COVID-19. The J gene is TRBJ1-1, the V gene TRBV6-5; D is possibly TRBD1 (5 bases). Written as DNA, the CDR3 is TGTGCCAGCAGTTACTCAGGCAGGGTGAACACTGAAGCTTTCTTT. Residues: CASSYSGRVNTEAFF.